The 26 T cell receptor beta chains below come from one sample, sequenced in a study of CD8+ T cells in alopecia areata. Sample treatment: oral pan-JAK inhibitor, 5-10 mg twice daily. Extracted RNA was reverse transcribed into cDNA, the sequencing template. The table came from immunoSEQ multiplex PCR; TCRdb's copy has only in-frame clones and leaves some out. The data show some 180,000 clones, approximately 50% seen once. Specimen: CD8+ T cells sorted from blood, collected between weeks 51 and 54, from a patient treated with tofacitinib. The origin of the receptors is a human donor with alopecia areata.

This rearrangement joins TRBV27 to TRBJ1-1, with D perhaps matching TRBD1 (6 bases). Deletions cut 0 bases from V and 5 bases from J, with 7 bases between. Looked up from germline, CDR1 is MNHEY and CDR2 is SMNVEV (reference sequence). The length of the CDR3 is 13 residues. The CDR3 reads CASSLSGGTEAFF. The CDR3 DNA is TGTGCCAGCAGTTTATCAGGGGGAACTGAAGCTTTCTTT.

V gene TRBV9 combines with J gene TRBJ1-3; D remains unclear. Germline CDR1 reads SGDLS; CDR2 reads YYNGEE. The CDR3 length is 15 residues. The ends were cut back, 0 bases at V and 0 bases at J, with 7 bases in the middle. The chain's CDR3 is CASSVEGASGNTIYF. The CDR3 nucleotides read TGTGCCAGCAGCGTAGAGGGAGCCTCTGGAAACACCATATATTTT.

This clone was seen a few times. The chain has TRBV10-3 and TRBJ2-7; TRBD1 is a possible D gene (5 bases). Per germline, CDR1 ENHRY and CDR2 SYGVKD. Trimming removed 7 bases from V and 4 bases from J, with 14 bases in between. The CDR3 extends over 13 amino acids. CDR3 bases: TGTGCCATCAATAAGGGGTACCCATACGAGCAGTACTTC. Its translation: CAINKGYPYEQYF.

J is TRBJ2-6 and V is TRBV30, with unresolved D. Germline CDR1 GTSNPN, CDR2 SVGIG (reference sequence). V dropped 4 bases and J dropped 0 bases, with 4 bases sitting between them. CDR3 length: 13 residues. The CDR3 spells CAWTNSGANVLTF. As DNA, the CDR3 is TGTGCCTGGACCAACTCTGGGGCCAACGTCCTGACTTTC.

The CDR3 sequence: CASSLADRGGGAQHF. For the CDR3, the DNA is TGTGCCAGCAGTTTGGCAGACAGGGGCGGAGGGGCCCAGCATTTT. V is TRBV7-2 and J is TRBJ1-5; 8 bases line up with TRBD1. Per germline, CDR1 SGHTA and CDR2 FQGNSA. The length of the CDR3 is 15 residues. After removal of 6 bases from V and 11 bases from J, the junction contained 15 bases not matched to a gene.

This chain links TRBV29-1 with TRBJ2-1; 11 nucleotides match TRBD1. Germline-derived CDR1 and CDR2 are SQVTM and ANQGSEA. The CDR3 is 12 residues long. V was clipped by 6 bases and J by 6 bases; unmatched bases: 1. CDR3: CSVGTGGNEQFF. In DNA, the CDR3 is TGCAGCGTAGGGACAGGGGGCAATGAGCAGTTCTTC.

The chain employs TRBV2 and TRBJ1-2, with a tentative D call TRBD1 (6 bases). This CDR3 has 13 residues. CDR1 and CDR2 from the germline V gene are SNHLY and FYNNEI. V lost 9 bases, J lost 0 bases, and 11 bases lay in between. Here the CDR3 DNA reads TGTGCCAGTTTGACAGGAGCTAACTATGGCTACACCTTC. Residues: CASLTGANYGYTF.

The chain combines TRBV9 with TRBJ1-3; D ambiguous. The CDR3 consists of 15 residues. Germline loops: CDR1 SGDLS, CDR2 YYNGEE. V was shortened by 6 bases and J by 3 bases, with 16 bases between the two germline ends. CDR3: CASTLMGEVGNTIYF. The CDR3, as DNA: TGTGCCAGCACCCTCATGGGTGAGGTTGGAAACACCATATATTTT.

The chain is built from TRBV9 and TRBJ1-1, with D tentatively TRBD1 (6 bases). The CDR3 contains 12 residues. The V and J ends lost 4 bases and 7 bases respectively, with 11 bases between them. Germline V CDR1 and CDR2: SGDLS, YYNGEE. CDR3 sequence reads: CASSPGGGEAFF. The CDR3 region has the DNA TGTGCCAGCAGCCCAGGAGGGGGTGAAGCTTTCTTT. The whole variable domain, filled in from reference TRBV9 and TRBJ1-1, reads DSGVTQTPKHLITATGQRVTLRCSPRSGDLSVYWYQQSLDQGLQFLIQYYNGEERAKGNILERFSAQQFPDLHSELNLSSLELGDSALYFCASSPGGGEAFFGQGTRLTVV.

This clone has only a few counts. The chain carries TRBV27 and TRBJ2-7, with TRBD1 matching over 10 bases. V shed 5 bases, J shed 6 bases, and the junction held 10 bases outside the gene matches. Per the germline V gene, CDR1 is MNHEY and CDR2 is SMNVEV (reference sequence). The CDR3 is 15 amino acids. The CDR3 is CASSLGGTGAVEQYF. CDR3 nucleotides: TGTGCCAGCAGTCTCGGCGGGACAGGGGCCGTCGAGCAGTACTTC.

This chain uses TRBV19 with TRBJ1-1; D unclear. The V and J ends lost 5 bases and 1 base respectively, with 8 bases between them. Germline lookup yields CDR1 LNHDA and CDR2 SQIVND (reference sequence). CDR3 length: 13 residues. This CDR3 is CASSAGWNTEAFF. The CDR3 DNA reads TGTGCCAGTAGTGCCGGCTGGAACACTGAAGCTTTCTTT.

This chain connects TRBV15 to TRBJ1-5; D is undetermined. CDR3 size: 13 residues. The germline V and J ends were trimmed by 3 bases and 3 bases, with 6 bases remaining between them. CDR1 and CDR2 from the germline V gene are LNHNV and YYDKDF (reference sequence). The CDR3: CATSSPNNQPQHF. In DNA, the CDR3 is TGTGCCACCAGCAGTCCCAACAATCAGCCCCAGCATTTT.

About this clone: The same CDR3 arises from other DNA sequences in this sample as well. The V call is TRBV5-1, the J call TRBJ2-7; 9 positions agree with TRBD2. Germline V gene data show CDR1 as SGHRS and CDR2 as YFSETQ. CDR3 size: 13 residues. V lost 7 bases and J lost 4; bases outside the gene matches: 6. CDR3 in amino acids: CASSQGLAYEQYF. CDR3 nucleotides: TGCGCCAGCTCCCAGGGACTAGCTTACGAGCAGTACTTC.

CDR3 region: CASSAGTGSYNEQFF. The CDR3 coding sequence is TGTGCCAGCAGCGCCGGGACAGGGTCCTACAATGAGCAGTTCTTC. The genes are TRBV9 and TRBJ2-1, with 9 bases matching TRBD1. V shed 3 bases, J shed 1 base, and the junction held 2 bases outside the gene matches. The CDR3 totals 15 residues. Germline CDR1 reads SGDLS; CDR2 reads YYNGEE.

The V gene is TRBV2, the J gene TRBJ2-7, with D unresolved. Trimming cost V 11 bases and J 3 bases, with 14 bases left between them. Germline CDR1 SNHLY, CDR2 FYNNEI. There are 12 residues in the CDR3. CDR3 sequence: CAVQTANYEQYF. For the CDR3, the DNA is TGTGCCGTGCAAACAGCAAACTACGAGCAGTACTTC.

The chain links TRBV27 to TRBJ1-2; TRBD1 might be the D (6 bases). Germline CDR1 reads MNHEY; CDR2 reads SMNVEV (reference sequence). Trimming stripped 4 bases from V and 2 bases from J, with 14 bases between. The length of the CDR3 is 15 residues. The DNA for the CDR3 is TGTGCCAGCAGTTCACAGGGTAGAAAGAACTATGGCTACACCTTC. Translated: CASSSQGRKNYGYTF.

This clone has a handful of counts. The chain recombines TRBV25-1 with TRBJ1-2; D remains unclear. The V gene's germline CDR1 is MGHDK and CDR2 SYGVNS. The CDR3 spans 14 residues. Trimming stripped 2 bases from V and 2 bases from J, with 9 bases between. CDR3 sequence (DNA): TGTGCCAGCAGTGAAATGATAGGCAACTATGGCTACACCTTC. Amino acid sequence: CASSEMIGNYGYTF.

The rearrangement links TRBV27 to TRBJ1-3; TRBD1 aligns across 11 bases. The CDR3 has 16 residues. Germline assignment: CDR1 MNHEY and CDR2 SMNVEV (reference sequence). V shed 5 bases, J shed 8 bases, and the junction held 11 bases outside the gene matches. The CDR3 coding sequence is TGTGCCAGCAGTCCTACTCAGGGACAGGGGGGGGACACCATATATTTT. It encodes CASSPTQGQGGDTIYF.

About this clone itself: A read error may account for a junction end that differs from germline. Different DNA sequences within this sample yield the same CDR3. V is TRBV30 and J is TRBJ2-7, with 9 bases lining up with TRBD1. The germline gives CDR1 GTSNPN, CDR2 SVGIG (reference sequence). The CDR3 is 13 residues long. The CDR3 nucleotides read TGCGCCTGGAGTGCCGGGACAGGGCACGAGCAGTACTTC. It translates to CAWSAGTGHEQYF.

The chain joins TRBV6-1 to TRBJ1-1; 9 positions agree with TRBD1. This CDR3 is 13 amino acids long. The trim removed 6 bases at V and 8 bases at J, leaving 7 bases unmatched. Germline V gene sequence: CDR1 MNHNS, CDR2 SASEGT. The CDR3 coding sequence is TGTGCCAGCAGGCGGGACAGGGCCGCAGAAGCTTTCTTT. This sequence encodes CASRRDRAAEAFF.

This rearrangement joins TRBV7-9 to TRBJ1-2; 9 bases match TRBD1. Per germline, CDR1 SEHNR and CDR2 FQNEAQ (reference sequence). The CDR3 consists of 14 residues. V was clipped by 5 bases and J by 12 bases; unmatched bases: 13. The CDR3 reads CASSLSTETGGNTF. The CDR3 nucleotides read TGTGCCAGCAGCCTCTCCACAGAGACAGGGGGAAACACCTTC.

This rearrangement joins TRBV7-9 to TRBJ2-4, with D perhaps assigned TRBD1 or TRBD2 (5 bases each). The germline CDR1 and CDR2 sequences are SEHNR and FQNEAQ (reference sequence). The CDR3 consists of 16 residues. Deletions cut 5 bases from V and 0 bases from J, with 14 bases between. In DNA form, the CDR3 reads TGTGCCAGCAGCCCCGGGACGGCTCTAGCCAAAAACATTCAGTACTTC. It translates to CASSPGTALAKNIQYF.

The chain joins TRBV25-1 to TRBJ1-1, with D possibly being TRBD1 (6 bases). The V end lost 10 bases, the J end lost 1 base, and 13 bases lay between the germline ends. The CDR3 runs to 13 residues. Germline V CDR1 and CDR2: MGHDK, SYGVNS. CDR3 coding DNA: TGTGCCACGCAACCACAGGGGAACACTGAAGCTTTCTTT. The encoded protein is CATQPQGNTEAFF.

In DNA form, the CDR3 reads TGTGCCAGCAGCTTAGGTCACGTCCCTGAAGCTTTCTTT. It yields the protein CASSLGHVPEAFF. The chain carries TRBV7-8 and TRBJ1-1; no clear D. The germline CDR1 and CDR2 sequences are SGHVS and FQNEAQ. The CDR3 is 13 amino acids. Trimming removed 1 base at V and 6 bases at J, with 9 bases between.

The chain employs TRBV27 and TRBJ2-2; D is undetermined. Looked up from germline, CDR1 is MNHEY and CDR2 is SMNVEV (reference sequence). CDR3 length: 15 residues. V was cut by 1 base and J by 7 bases, with 13 bases left in between. For the CDR3, the DNA is TGTGCCAGCAGTTTATTCGTGGGGAAGAGCGGGGAGCTGTTTTTT. The encoded protein is CASSLFVGKSGELFF.

The gene calls are TRBV7-9 and TRBJ2-2; 7 bases align to TRBD1. CDR1 is SEHNR, CDR2 FQNEAQ, per germline (reference sequence). The CDR3 loop spans 16 amino acids. V lost 5 bases, J lost 4 bases, and 10 bases stayed unmatched. DNA of the CDR3: TGTGCCAGCAGCCCGAGGGGACAGACTCGCACCGGGGAGCTGTTTTTT. It codes for CASSPRGQTRTGELFF.